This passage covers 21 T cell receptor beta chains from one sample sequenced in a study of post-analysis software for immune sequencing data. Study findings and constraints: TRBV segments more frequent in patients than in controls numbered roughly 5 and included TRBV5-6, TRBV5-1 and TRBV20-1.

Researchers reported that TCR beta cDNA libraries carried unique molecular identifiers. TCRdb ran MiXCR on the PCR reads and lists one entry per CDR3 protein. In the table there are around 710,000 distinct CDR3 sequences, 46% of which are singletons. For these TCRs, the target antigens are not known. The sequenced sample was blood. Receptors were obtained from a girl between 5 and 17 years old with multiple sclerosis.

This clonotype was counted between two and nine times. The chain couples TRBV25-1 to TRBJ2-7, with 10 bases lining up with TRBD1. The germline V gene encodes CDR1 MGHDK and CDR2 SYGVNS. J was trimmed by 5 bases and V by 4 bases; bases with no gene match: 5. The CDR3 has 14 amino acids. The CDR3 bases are TGTGCCAGCAGTGCAGACAGGGGGCTCAACGAGCAGTACTTC. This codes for CASSADRGLNEQYF.

The CDR3 loop reads CASSSEADSYNEQFF. CDR3 DNA sequence: TGCGCCAGCAGCTCCGAAGCGGACTCCTACAATGAGCAGTTCTTC. This chain joins TRBV5-1 and TRBJ2-1; D may be TRBD2 (5 bases). The germline gives CDR1 SGHRS, CDR2 YFSETQ. The CDR3 has 15 residues. The ends were cut back, 3 bases at V and 0 bases at J, with 10 bases in the middle.

The CDR3 loop is CASSMGQVKVEAFF. CDR3 nucleotides: TGTGCCAGTAGTATGGGACAGGTGAAGGTGGAAGCTTTCTTT. The chain employs TRBV19 and TRBJ1-1; 8 bases line up with TRBD1. Germline CDR1 LNHDA, CDR2 SQIVND (reference sequence). The CDR3 is 14 residues long. V was pared by 3 bases and J by 8 bases, with 8 bases of the junction left unmatched.

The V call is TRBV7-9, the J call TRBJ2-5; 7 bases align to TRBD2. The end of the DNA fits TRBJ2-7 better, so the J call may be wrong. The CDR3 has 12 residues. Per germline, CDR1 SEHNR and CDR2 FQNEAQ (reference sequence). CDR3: CASSWGGDEQYF. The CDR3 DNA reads TGTGCCAGCAGCTGGGGGGGGGACGAGCAGTACTTC.

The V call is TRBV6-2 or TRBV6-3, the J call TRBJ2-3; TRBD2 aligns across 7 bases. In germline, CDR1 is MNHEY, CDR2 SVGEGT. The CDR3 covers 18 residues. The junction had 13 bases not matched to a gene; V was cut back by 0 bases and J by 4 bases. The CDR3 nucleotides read TGTGCCAGCAGTTACTCGACCCTCACGGGAGGCCCTCCAGATACGCAGTATTTT. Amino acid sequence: CASSYSTLTGGPPDTQYF.

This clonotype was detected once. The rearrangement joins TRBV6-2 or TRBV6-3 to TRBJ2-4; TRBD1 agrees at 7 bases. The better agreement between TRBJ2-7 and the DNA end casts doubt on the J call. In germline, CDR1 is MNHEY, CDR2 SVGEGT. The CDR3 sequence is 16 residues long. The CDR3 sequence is CASSYSGLGQTYEQYF. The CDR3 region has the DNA TGTGCCAGCAGTTACTCGGGGTTGGGACAGACCTACGAGCAGTACTTC.

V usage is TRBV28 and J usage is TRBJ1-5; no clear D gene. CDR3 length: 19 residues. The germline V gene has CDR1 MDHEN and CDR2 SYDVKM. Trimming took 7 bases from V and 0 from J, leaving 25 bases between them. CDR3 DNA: TGTGCCAGCACCAAGGACGTACGAAGGTTAAATAGTAGCAATCAGCCCCAGCATTTT. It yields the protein CASTKDVRRLNSSNQPQHF.

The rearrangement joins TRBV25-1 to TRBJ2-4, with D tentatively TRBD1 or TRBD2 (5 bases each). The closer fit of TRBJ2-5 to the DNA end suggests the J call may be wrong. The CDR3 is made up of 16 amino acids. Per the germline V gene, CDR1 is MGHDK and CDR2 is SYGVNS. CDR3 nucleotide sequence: TGTGCCAGCAGTGAAACCTACCCGGGGCGAGGGGAGACCCAGTACTTC. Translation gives CASSETYPGRGETQYF.

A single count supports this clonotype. The CDR3 here is CASSSEGSAYGYTF. The DNA for the CDR3 is TGTGCCAGCAGTTCTGAGGGAAGTGCCTATGGCTACACCTTC. The V and J genes are TRBV27 and TRBJ1-2; D remains ambiguous. V was pared by 4 bases and J by 4 bases, with 13 bases between. The CDR3 totals 14 residues. CDR1 is MNHEY, CDR2 SMNVEV, per germline (reference sequence).

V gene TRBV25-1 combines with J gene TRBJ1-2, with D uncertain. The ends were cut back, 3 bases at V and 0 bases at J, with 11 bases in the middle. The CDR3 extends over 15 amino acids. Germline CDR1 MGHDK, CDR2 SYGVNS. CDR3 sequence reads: CASSDLGDSNYGYTF. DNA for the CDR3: TGTGCCAGCAGTGACCTCGGGGATTCTAACTATGGCTACACCTTC.

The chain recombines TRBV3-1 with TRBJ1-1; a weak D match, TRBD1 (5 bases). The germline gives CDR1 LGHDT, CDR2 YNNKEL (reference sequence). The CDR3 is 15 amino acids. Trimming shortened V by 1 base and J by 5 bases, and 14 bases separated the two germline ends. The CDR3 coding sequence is TGTGCCAGCAGCCAAGGAGACAGCGGTCGGACTGAAGCTTTCTTT. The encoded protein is CASSQGDSGRTEAFF.

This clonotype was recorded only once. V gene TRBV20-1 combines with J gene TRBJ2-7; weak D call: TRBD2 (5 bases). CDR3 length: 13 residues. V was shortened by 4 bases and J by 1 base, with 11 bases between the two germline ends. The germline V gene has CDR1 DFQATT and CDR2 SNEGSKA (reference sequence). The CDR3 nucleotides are TGCAGTGCTATGGACCGCGGGTCCTACGAGCAGTACTTC. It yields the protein CSAMDRGSYEQYF.

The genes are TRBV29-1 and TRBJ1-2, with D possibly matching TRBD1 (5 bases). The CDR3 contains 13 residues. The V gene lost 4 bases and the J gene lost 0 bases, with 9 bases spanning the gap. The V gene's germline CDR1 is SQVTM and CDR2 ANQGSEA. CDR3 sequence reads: CSVGGGSNYGYTF. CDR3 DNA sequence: TGCAGCGTTGGGGGGGGATCTAACTATGGCTACACCTTC.

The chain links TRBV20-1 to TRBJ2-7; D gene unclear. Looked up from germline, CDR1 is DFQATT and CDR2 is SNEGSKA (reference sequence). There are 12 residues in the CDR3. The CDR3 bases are TGCAGCCTTGGGTCCGACTCCTACGAGCAGTACTTC. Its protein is CSLGSDSYEQYF.

The CDR3 sequence: CASSGWSGVYGYTF. CDR3 bases: TGTGCCAGCAGTGGGTGGTCGGGGGTCTATGGCTACACCTTC. V gene TRBV6-1 combines with J gene TRBJ1-2, with D perhaps matching TRBD1 (5 bases). The CDR3 is 14 amino acids. V lost 4 bases to trimming and J lost 4 bases, with 13 bases between them. Germline loops: CDR1 MNHNS, CDR2 SASEGT.

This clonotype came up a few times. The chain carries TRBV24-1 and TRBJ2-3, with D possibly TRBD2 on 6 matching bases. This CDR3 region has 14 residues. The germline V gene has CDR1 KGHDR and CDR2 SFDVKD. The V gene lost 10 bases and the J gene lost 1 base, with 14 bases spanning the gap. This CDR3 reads CATGTPTRTDTQYF. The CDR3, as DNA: TGTGCCACAGGGACTCCTACCCGCACAGATACGCAGTATTTT.

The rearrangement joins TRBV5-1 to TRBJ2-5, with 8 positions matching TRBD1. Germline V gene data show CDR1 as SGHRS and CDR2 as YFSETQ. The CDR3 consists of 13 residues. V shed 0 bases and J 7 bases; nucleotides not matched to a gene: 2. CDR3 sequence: CASSLEGTGTQYF. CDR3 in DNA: TGCGCCAGCAGCTTGGAAGGGACAGGGACCCAGTACTTC.

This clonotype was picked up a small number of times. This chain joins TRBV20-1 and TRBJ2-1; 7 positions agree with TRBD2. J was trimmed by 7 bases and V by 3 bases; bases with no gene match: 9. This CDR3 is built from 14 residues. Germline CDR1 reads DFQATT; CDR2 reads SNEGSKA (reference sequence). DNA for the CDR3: TGCAGTGCTAGCGGGAGGACACTACGGAATGAGCAGTTCTTC. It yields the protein CSASGRTLRNEQFF.

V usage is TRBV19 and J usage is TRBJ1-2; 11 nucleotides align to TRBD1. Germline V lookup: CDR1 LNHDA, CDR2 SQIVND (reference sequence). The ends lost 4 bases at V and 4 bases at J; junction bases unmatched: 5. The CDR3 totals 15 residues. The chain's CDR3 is CASSNRDRGTYGYTF. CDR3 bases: TGTGCCAGTAGTAACCGGGACAGGGGGACCTATGGCTACACCTTC.

CDR3: CASSFTRGTFYGYTF. Written as DNA, the CDR3 is TGTGCCAGCAGTTTTACGAGGGGGACTTTCTATGGCTACACCTTC. The chain has TRBV12-3 or TRBV12-4 and TRBJ1-2; TRBD1 might be the D (6 bases). V lost 3 bases to trimming and J lost 4 bases, with 15 bases between them. CDR3 length: 15 amino acids.

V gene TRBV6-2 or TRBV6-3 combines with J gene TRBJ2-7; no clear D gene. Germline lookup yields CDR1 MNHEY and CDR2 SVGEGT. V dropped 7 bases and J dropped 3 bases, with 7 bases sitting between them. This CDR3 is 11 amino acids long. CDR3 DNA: TGTGCCAGCAAGAGTGACTACGAGCAGTACTTC. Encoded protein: CASKSDYEQYF.